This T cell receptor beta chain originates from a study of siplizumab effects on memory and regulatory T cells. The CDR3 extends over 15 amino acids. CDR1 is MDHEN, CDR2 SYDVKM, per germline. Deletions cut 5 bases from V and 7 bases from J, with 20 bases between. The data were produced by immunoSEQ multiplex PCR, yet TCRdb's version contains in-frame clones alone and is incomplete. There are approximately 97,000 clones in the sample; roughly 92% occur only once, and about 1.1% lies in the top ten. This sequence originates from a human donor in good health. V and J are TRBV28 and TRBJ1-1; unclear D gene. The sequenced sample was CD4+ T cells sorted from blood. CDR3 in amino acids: CASSPYFPDSSEAFF. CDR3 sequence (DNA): TGTGCCAGCAGTCCCTATTTCCCCGATTCAAGTGAAGCTTTCTTT.